The 12 T cell receptor beta chains presented below share a single source sample, sequenced in a study of T cell clonality in common variable immunodeficiency. Repertoires were generated with immunoSEQ multiplex PCR, while TCRdb's copy carries only in-frame clones and drops some. In total the sample includes 25,000 to 35,000 clones, none of them seen once. The sequencing input was peripheral blood mononuclear cells. The receptors shown here come from a person aged 18 to 69 in good health.

Note on this clone: The read ends 3 residues before the CDR3 terminus; that terminus is restored from the germline J gene. The V and J genes are TRBV5-6 and TRBJ1-1; possibly TRBD1 for D (6 bases). V was pared by 1 base and J by 6 bases, with 16 bases between. The germline V gene encodes CDR1 SGHDT and CDR2 YYEEEE. The CDR3 extends over 15 amino acids. The CDR3 DNA, read in part, is TGTGCCAGCAGCTTGACAGGGCCGATGGGCGCTGAA. Translation gives CASSLTGPMGAE. In full, the CDR3 reads CASSLTGPMGAEAFF.

This clone was counted many times. The CDR3 end lies 3 residues beyond the end of the read and is filled in from the germline J gene. The chain couples TRBV18 to TRBJ2-2, with 7 bases identical to TRBD1. The CDR3 consists of 14 residues. V shed 3 bases and J 4 bases; nucleotides not matched to a gene: 2. CDR1 and CDR2 (germline): KGHSH, LQKENI. This CDR3 reads CASSPDRVTGELFF. The part of the CDR3 DNA that was read is TGTGCCAGCTCACCCGACAGGGTCACCGGGGAG.

This clone was detected ten times or more. The CDR3 extends 3 residues past the end of the read, so its final part is completed from the germline J gene. The rearrangement links TRBV20-1 to TRBJ2-2; tentatively, D is TRBD2 (6 bases). Germline V gene data show CDR1 as DFQATT and CDR2 as SNEGSKA (reference sequence). The CDR3 is 14 residues long. CDR3 protein: CSAYLQVVGGKLFF. The CDR3 bases that were read are TGCAGTGCTTACCTACAGGTTGTGGGGGGAAAG.

This clone was found many times. The read ends 3 residues before the CDR3 terminus; that terminus is restored from the germline J gene. This chain uses TRBV30 with TRBJ1-5; D is unclear. The CDR3 length is 13 residues. The germline V gene has CDR1 GTSNPN and CDR2 SVGIG (reference sequence). With 0 bases removed from V and 1 base from J, the gap between germline ends came to 4 bases. This CDR3 reads CAWSVRSNQPQHF. CDR3 DNA, as far as it was read: TGTGCCTGGAGTGTTAGAAGCAATCAGCCC.

This clone was detected many times. Coverage ceases 3 residues before the CDR3 finishes, and the germline J gene fills in the end. The chain carries TRBV7-3 and TRBJ1-1; the match to TRBD1 covers 7 bases. In germline, CDR1 is SGHTA, CDR2 FQGTGA. With 8 bases clipped from V and 3 bases from J, the junction kept 9 bases outside the gene matches. The CDR3 length is 14 residues. The CDR3 is CASSHRGPDTEAFF. The DNA read from the CDR3 is TGTGCCAGCTCTCACAGGGGTCCAGACACTGAA.

A note on this clone: The missing CDR3 end, 3 residues past where the read stops, is filled in from the germline J gene. Other DNA variants within this sample encode the same CDR3. V gene TRBV19 combines with J gene TRBJ1-1; D call uncertain. Per the germline V gene, CDR1 is LNHDA and CDR2 is SQIVND (reference sequence). The CDR3 totals 14 residues. This CDR3 reads CASSISIDGSGAFF. The sequenced CDR3 bases are TGTGCCAGTAGTATAAGTATTGACGGGTCGGGA.

The table lists this clone with many counts. The read terminates 3 residues before the CDR3 end, so the remaining end is supplied by the germline J gene. This rearrangement joins TRBV19 to TRBJ1-5; 10 bases agree with TRBD1. Trimming at V came to 5 bases and at J to 4 bases, leaving 8 bases not matched to a gene. The CDR3 consists of 16 residues. Germline CDR1 LNHDA, CDR2 SQIVND (reference sequence). The sequenced CDR3 bases are TGTGCCAGTAGTCCCCGACAGGGGGCAAGGAATCAGCCC. As protein: CASSPRQGARNQP. The whole CDR3 protein reads CASSPRQGARNQPQHF.

This clone was seen at least ten times. The sequenced fragment ends 3 residues before the CDR3 boundary, so the rest is inferred from the germline J gene. This sequence joins TRBV13 and TRBJ2-7, with D maybe TRBD2 (5 bases). The V and J ends lost 4 bases and 2 bases respectively, with 9 bases between them. The CDR3 extends over 13 amino acids. Looked up from germline, CDR1 is PRHDT and CDR2 is FYEKMQ (reference sequence). The CDR3 DNA, read in part, is TGTGCCAGCAGCTCAAGACTAACCTACGAG. Translating it yields CASSSRLTYE. Given in full, the CDR3 is CASSSRLTYEQYF.

This clone has only a few counts. The CDR3 end is not reached by the read, which stops 3 residues before it; the germline J gene fills it in. The rearrangement links TRBV7-9 to TRBJ1-6, with 9 nucleotides matching TRBD1. Germline V lookup: CDR1 SEHNR, CDR2 FQNEAQ (reference sequence). The CDR3 spans 14 residues. V was pared by 5 bases and J by 10 bases, with 6 bases of the junction left unmatched. The CDR3 here is CASSAGQGSSPLHF. CDR3 bases read: TGTGCCAGCAGCGCGGGACAGGGTTCCTCACCC.

Comments on this clone: The read halts 3 residues ahead of the CDR3 end, with the missing end drawn from the germline J gene. J is TRBJ2-2 and V is TRBV7-6; 8 nucleotides agree with TRBD2. CDR3 length equals 14 residues. The V gene end was trimmed by 11 bases and the J gene end by 1 base; junction bases not matched to a gene: 6. CDR1 and CDR2 from the germline V gene are SGHVS and FNYEAQ. The CDR3 loop reads CASRLAGNTGELFF. The sequenced CDR3 bases are TGTGCCTCGAGGCTAGCGGGGAACACCGGGGAG.

This clone was seen ten or more times. The read ends 3 residues early relative to the CDR3; the germline J gene fills the gap. V usage is TRBV30 and J usage is TRBJ2-5, with 14 bases matching TRBD2. After removal of 2 bases from V and 5 bases from J, the junction contained 13 bases not matched to a gene. Germline CDR1 is GTSNPN and CDR2 is SVGIG (reference sequence). The CDR3 covers 18 residues. The CDR3 DNA, read in part, is TGTGCCTGGAGTACCGGGACTAGCGGGGGAACTTCAAGCGAGACC. It is translated as CAWSTGTSGGTSSET. The CDR3 as a whole reads CAWSTGTSGGTSSETQYF. Drawing the rest from reference TRBV30 and TRBJ2-5, the complete variable domain is SQTIHQWPATLVQPVGSPLSLECTVEGTSNPNLYWYRQAAGRGLQLLFYSVGIGQISSEVPQNLSASRPQDRQFILSSKKLLLSDSGFYLCAWSTGTSGGTSSETQYFGPGTRLLVL.

This clone turned up a few times. CDR3 sequence: CASSRGTGDEQYF. The CDR3 bases that were read are TGTGCCAGTAGCCGCGGGACAGGGGACGAG. The chain has TRBV19 and TRBJ2-7; TRBD1 matches 10 bases. The CDR3 end is not reached by the read, which stops 3 residues before it; the germline J gene fills it in. The ends lost 6 bases at V and 5 bases at J; junction bases unmatched: 4. The CDR3 sequence is 13 residues long. Per the germline V gene, CDR1 is LNHDA and CDR2 is SQIVND (reference sequence).